This TCR beta chain was profiled in a study of graft-versus-host responses after intestinal transplantation. At the level of the study: Every recipient underwent anti-thymocyte globulin induction, then tacrolimus and steroids for two to three years.

CDR1 and CDR2 (germline): MNHNS, SASEGT. The CDR3 length is 15 residues. With 9 bases removed from V and 7 bases from J, the gap between germline ends came to 25 bases. Concerning this clone: The target antigen is unknown.

Sequencing used immunoSEQ multiplex PCR; TCRdb keeps in-frame clones, though not all of them. The table includes roughly 120,000 clones, about 93% detected once. The receptor comes from a human donor who received an intestinal transplant. The V gene is TRBV6-1, the J gene TRBJ2-7; no firm D call. The source was unstimulated CD4+ T cells sorted from spleen or lymph node cells, collected before intestinal transplant. The CDR3 region is CASTPGWGSESEQYF. CDR3 bases: TGTGCCAGTACCCCCGGGTGGGGAAGTGAGAGTGAGCAGTACTTC.